This T cell receptor (beta chain) appears in the sequencing data of a study of CD8 T cells in ankylosing spondylitis. Broader study findings: For ankylosing spondylitis blood, a TCR beta motif of under ten highly homologous variants appeared characteristic. Matched ankylosing spondylitis synovial fluid reportedly contained a significantly enriched population of disease-linked clones.

A word on this clonotype: The antigen remains unidentified.

Germline CDR1 reads MNHEY; CDR2 reads SMNVEV (reference sequence). The CDR3 is made up of 14 amino acids. The germline V and J ends were trimmed by 6 bases and 4 bases, with 15 bases remaining between them. TCRdb reprocessed the 5' RACE reads via MiXCR and lists one record per CDR3 protein. The data contain around 770,000 distinct CDR3 sequences, roughly 20% of them seen just once; the ten biggest clones take up around 19%. The clonotype comes from a male donor with ankylosing spondylitis. Sequenced: blood, either unsorted or a sorted T cell fraction (not recorded which). The chain employs TRBV27 and TRBJ1-1; D is undetermined. CDR3 loop: CASRPLDRGTEAFF. The CDR3 coding sequence is TGTGCCAGCAGACCTCTGGACCGAGGCACTGAAGCTTTCTTT.